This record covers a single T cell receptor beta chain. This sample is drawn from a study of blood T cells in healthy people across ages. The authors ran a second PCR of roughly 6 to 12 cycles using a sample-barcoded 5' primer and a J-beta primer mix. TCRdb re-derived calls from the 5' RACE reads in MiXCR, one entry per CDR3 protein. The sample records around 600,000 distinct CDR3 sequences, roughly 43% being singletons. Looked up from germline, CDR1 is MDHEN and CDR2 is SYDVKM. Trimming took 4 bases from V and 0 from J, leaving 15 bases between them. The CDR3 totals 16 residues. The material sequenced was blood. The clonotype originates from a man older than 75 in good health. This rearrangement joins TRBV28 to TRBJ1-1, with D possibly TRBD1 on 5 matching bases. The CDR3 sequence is CASSWRGGQMNTEAFF. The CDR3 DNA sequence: TGTGCCAGCAGTTGGAGGGGAGGGCAGATGAACACTGAAGCTTTCTTT.